This T cell receptor (beta chain) was obtained from a study of shared clonotypes between healthy human individuals. Study results and caveats: Only blood underwent sampling, and tissue repertoires likely differ. When compared with the clonotypes that were shared by all four sorted-subset donors, the non-shared clonotypes turned out to have lower generation probabilities. Clonotype sharing among donors was thought likely to change with sequencing depth.

Positively selected for CCR7, the CD45RO-negative cells used as naive CD8 cells excluded terminally differentiated effector memory CD45RA+ cells. Sorted-subset replicate PCRs used 150 to 200 ng of genomic DNA. This amount corresponded to 33,000 or so T cell genomes. Measured with immunoSEQ multiplex PCR; TCRdb has only the in-frame clones, and not every one. The repertoire holds more than 2 million clones, with 93% as singletons. The ends lost 2 bases at V and 9 bases at J; junction bases unmatched: 12. Germline values: CDR1 MNHEY, CDR2 SMNVEV (reference sequence). This CDR3 has 16 amino acids. As regards this clone: Its target is not known.

V gene TRBV27 combines with J gene TRBJ2-1; 8 nucleotides line up with TRBD1. The sequence derives from a man aged 18 to 29 in good health. Some clones in this sample may be carry-over from other donors' samples. What was sequenced was naive CD8+ T cells from PBMCs. The CDR3 DNA is TGTGCCAGCAGTTTAGTCTCCGGACAGGGTTCGGGTGAGCAGTTCTTC. Protein sequence: CASSLVSGQGSGEQFF.